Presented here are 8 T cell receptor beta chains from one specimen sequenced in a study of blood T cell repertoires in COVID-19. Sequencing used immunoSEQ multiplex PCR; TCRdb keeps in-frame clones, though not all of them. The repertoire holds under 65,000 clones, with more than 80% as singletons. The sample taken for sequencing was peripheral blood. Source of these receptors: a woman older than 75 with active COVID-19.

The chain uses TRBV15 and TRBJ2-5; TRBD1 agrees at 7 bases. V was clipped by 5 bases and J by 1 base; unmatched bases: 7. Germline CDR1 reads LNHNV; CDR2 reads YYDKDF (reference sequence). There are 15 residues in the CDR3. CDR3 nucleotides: TGTGCCACCAGCGTAACCAGGGGGTCCCAAGAGACCCAGTACTTC. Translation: CATSVTRGSQETQYF.

DNA of the CDR3: TGTGCCACCAGCAGGAAAGGGGGCGCATGGCCCCAGCATTTT. Protein: CATSRKGGAWPQHF. The V call is TRBV15, the J call TRBJ1-5, with TRBD1 identical over 7 bases. This CDR3 comprises 14 residues. Losses at the gene ends were 3 bases for V and 9 bases for J; bases not matched to a gene: 8. CDR1 is LNHNV, CDR2 YYDKDF, per germline (reference sequence).

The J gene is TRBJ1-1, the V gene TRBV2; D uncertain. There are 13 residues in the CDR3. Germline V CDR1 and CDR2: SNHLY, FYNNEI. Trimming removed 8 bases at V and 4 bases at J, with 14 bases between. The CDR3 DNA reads TGTGCCAGCCTCCGACGGTCGGGCACTGAAGCTTTCTTT. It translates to CASLRRSGTEAFF.

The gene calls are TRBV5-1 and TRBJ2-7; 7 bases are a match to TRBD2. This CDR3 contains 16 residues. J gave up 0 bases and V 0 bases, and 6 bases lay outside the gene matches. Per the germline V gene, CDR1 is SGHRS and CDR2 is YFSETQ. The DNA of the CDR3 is TGCGCCAGCAGCTTGGGTCTAGCGGTTAGCTCCTACGAGCAGTACTTC. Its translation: CASSLGLAVSSYEQYF. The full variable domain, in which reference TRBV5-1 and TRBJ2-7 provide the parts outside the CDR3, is KAGVTQTPRYLIKTRGQQVTLSCSPISGHRSVSWYQQTPGQGLQFLFEYFSETQRNKGNFPGRFSGRQFSNSRSEMNVSTLELGDSALYLCASSLGLAVSSYEQYFGPGTRLTVT.

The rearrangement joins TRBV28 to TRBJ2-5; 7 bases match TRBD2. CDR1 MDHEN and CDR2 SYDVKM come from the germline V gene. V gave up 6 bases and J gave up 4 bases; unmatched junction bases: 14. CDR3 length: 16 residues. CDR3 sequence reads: CASSPSGEGRGETQYF. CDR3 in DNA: TGTGCCAGCAGCCCCAGTGGGGAGGGGCGCGGAGAGACCCAGTACTTC.

CDR3 in amino acids: CASTNPKKREGYEQYF. The CDR3 DNA reads TGTGCCAGCACCAACCCGAAAAAGCGGGAGGGCTACGAGCAGTACTTC. This chain uses TRBV25-1 with TRBJ2-7, with 10 bases lining up with TRBD2. CDR1 and CDR2 (germline): MGHDK, SYGVNS. The CDR3 sequence is 16 residues long. V lost 7 bases to trimming and J lost 3 bases; unmatched junction nucleotides: 12.

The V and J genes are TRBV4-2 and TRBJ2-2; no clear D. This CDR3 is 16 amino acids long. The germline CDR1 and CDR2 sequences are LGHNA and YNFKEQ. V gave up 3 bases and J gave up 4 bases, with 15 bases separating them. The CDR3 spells CASSQTPGSGTGELFF. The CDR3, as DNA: TGTGCCAGCAGCCAGACGCCTGGGTCGGGCACCGGGGAGCTGTTTTTT.

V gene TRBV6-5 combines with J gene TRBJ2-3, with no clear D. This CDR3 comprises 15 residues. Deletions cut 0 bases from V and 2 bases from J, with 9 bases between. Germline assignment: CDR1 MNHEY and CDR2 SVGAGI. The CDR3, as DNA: TGTGCCAGCAGTTACTCCCCCGTTAACACAGATACGCAGTATTTT. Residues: CASSYSPVNTDTQYF.